What follows are 7 T cell receptor beta chains derived from one specimen sequenced in a study of vaccination and CD4 T cells after COVID-19 (dated 2022 in TCRdb). Their antigens remain unidentified. Read against the paper, the sample's treatment or condition label means: roughly 10-day PBMC culture with coronavirus spike peptide pools or control peptides (ViraFEST assay). CD4+ T cells from unexposed donors were collected before the COVID-19 pandemic (2011-2018). Receptor libraries were prepared by PCR. Reads for this sample came from an Illumina iSeq 100. TCR sequencing of DNA from cultured CD4+ T cells used the Oncomine TCR Beta short-read assay at the Johns Hopkins FTIC core. TCRdb reprocessing: public reads trimmed at Q25 with fastp, clones called with MiXCR, in-frame beta chains kept. Each record represents a unique CDR3 protein, reported with the most common genes and DNA among its rows. This sample is represented by 6,000 or so distinct CDR3 sequences; around 51% of them were singletons. Clones ranked in the top ten supply more than 20% of the sample.

Sequencing used CD4+ T cells from blood, cultured in vitro. Receptor source: a human donor in good health.

V gene TRBV7-9 combines with J gene TRBJ2-7, with D perhaps matching TRBD2 (7 bases). Deletions cut 5 bases from V and 3 bases from J, with 20 bases between. Germline assignment: CDR1 SEHNR and CDR2 FQNEAQ (reference sequence). CDR3 size: 16 residues. The CDR3 DNA is TGTGCCAGCAGCAGAGGGGGAGGGGGGCCCTACTACGAGCAGTACTTC. This encodes CASSRGGGGPYYEQYF.

Written as DNA, the CDR3 is TGTGCCAGCAGTTACCCGACAGGCCTGAATGAAAAACTGTTTTTT. Its protein is CASSYPTGLNEKLFF. J is TRBJ1-4 and V is TRBV6-2 or TRBV6-3, with D perhaps TRBD1 (6 bases). The germline V and J ends were trimmed by 2 bases and 5 bases, with 12 bases remaining between them. The CDR3 is 15 residues long. CDR1 and CDR2 (germline): MNHEY, SVGEGT.

V gene TRBV6-2 or TRBV6-3 combines with J gene TRBJ2-7, with 8 nucleotides matching TRBD2. The V gene end was trimmed by 6 bases and the J gene end by 7 bases; junction bases not matched to a gene: 14. The CDR3 has 15 residues. CDR1 is MNHEY, CDR2 SVGEGT, per germline. This CDR3 is CASRDLAGTQVEQYF. CDR3 nucleotide sequence: TGTGCCAGCAGAGACTTAGCGGGGACCCAAGTTGAGCAGTACTTC.

This chain uses TRBV11-2 with TRBJ2-2; D uncertain. V gave up 0 bases and J gave up 1 base, with 12 bases separating them. From germline, CDR1 is SGHAT and CDR2 FQNNGV. The CDR3 has 17 residues. Written as DNA, the CDR3 is TGTGCCAGCAGCTTAGATGGGCCGCGACAGAACACCGGGGAGCTGTTTTTT. This gives the protein CASSLDGPRQNTGELFF.

V usage is TRBV7-6 and J usage is TRBJ1-6; 7 bases are shared with TRBD1. CDR3 size: 15 residues. Germline values: CDR1 SGHVS, CDR2 FNYEAQ. The junction had 9 bases not matched to a gene; V was cut back by 4 bases and J by 9 bases. This CDR3 reads CASSSTDRIGSPLHF. CDR3 coding DNA: TGTGCCAGCAGCTCGACGGACAGGATTGGTTCACCCCTCCACTTT.

This clonotype appeared a few times. This sequence joins TRBV6-1 and TRBJ1-1; D possibly corresponds to TRBD1 (6 bases). The CDR3 covers 15 residues. Trimming left V 0 bases short and J 0 bases short, with 8 bases between. CDR1 and CDR2 from the germline V gene are MNHNS and SASEGT. The CDR3 sequence: CASSEAGHLNTEAFF. The CDR3 DNA reads as TGTGCCAGCAGTGAAGCGGGACATTTGAACACTGAAGCTTTCTTT.

V is TRBV6-1 and J is TRBJ1-5, with 12 nucleotides matching TRBD1. The CDR3 totals 15 residues. Unmatched junction bases numbered 5, after V lost 6 bases and J lost 5 bases. Germline V gene sequence: CDR1 MNHNS, CDR2 SASEGT. The CDR3 nucleotides read TGTGCCAGCAGGGGGACAGGGGGCCCCCATCAGCCCCAGCATTTT. It encodes CASRGTGGPHQPQHF.